The sequence of this T cell receptor (beta chain) was determined in a study of regulatory T cells in long-lasting Graves disease. Building of the TCR beta libraries involved iRepertoire HTBI primers and Arm-PCR of CDR3 regions. TCRdb called the multiplex PCR reads again in MiXCR, with one record for every CDR3 protein. This sample carries roughly 420,000 distinct CDR3 sequences, about 16% of them seen once, and the ten largest clones take around a tenth. This clonotype has ten or more counts. Its target is unknown. Time point specified: newly diagnosed GD, antithyroid drugs for less than 3 months. There was RNA extracted from PBMCs, and the TCR library was made from it. Findings of the study overall: In persistent patients, shared public clonotypes (roughly 3,000) outnumbered those in new patients (roughly 870).

These data were also reused for a study on T cells in Graves' hyperthyroidism and ophthalmopathy. As reported in that work: Most expanded thyroid clonotypes above 0.001 recurred in blood.

The receptor's source is a woman aged 25 to 39 with Graves disease. The source was peripheral blood mononuclear cells (PBMCs), collected at new diagnosis, from a patient treated with antithyroid drugs.

The CDR3 nucleotides read TGTGCCAGCAGCCAAGAAGTTAGATCCTACAATGAGCAGTTCTTC. The encoded protein is CASSQEVRSYNEQFF. This sequence joins TRBV14 and TRBJ2-1; D is ambiguous. CDR1 and CDR2 from the germline V gene are SGHDN and FVKESK. This CDR3 has 15 amino acids. Trimming cost V 0 bases and J 1 base, with 7 bases left between them.